This is a list of T cell receptor beta chains from one sample in a study of blood T cell repertoires in COVID-19. Only in-frame clones appear in the TCRdb table, and some are missing; sequencing was by immunoSEQ multiplex PCR. The sample includes about 140,000 clones, under 90% of them seen just once. The sample comprised PBMCs or T cells enriched from blood (not recorded which). These receptors all stem from a woman under 30 who had been exposed to COVID-19. Each CDR3 is given with its conserved first and last residue. Each record gives: V gene, J gene, D gene, clone size, CDR3 DNA, CDR3 protein. The D gene is left open where the match is weak. Where a row states a size, it is once, few, many or the class of an expanded clone; other rows omit it.

V gene: TRBV6-5
J gene: TRBJ1-2
D gene: TRBD1
clone size: NA
CDR3 DNA: TGTGCCAGCGGGTTGACAGGGGGCAGGTTCTATGGCTACACCTTC
CDR3 protein: CASGLTGGRFYGYTF

V gene: TRBV15
J gene: TRBJ1-5
D gene: TRBD1
clone size: NA
CDR3 DNA: TGTGCCACAGCACGACAGGGGGGGAATCAGCCCCAGCATTTT
CDR3 protein: CATARQGGNQPQHF

V gene: TRBV2
J gene: TRBJ2-5
D gene: TRBD2
clone size: NA
CDR3 DNA: TGTGCCAGCCATGGGGTGGCTAGCGGAATAACGTTCCAAGAGACCCAGTACTTC
CDR3 protein: CASHGVASGITFQETQYF

V gene: TRBV19
J gene: TRBJ2-7
D gene: NA
clone size: NA
CDR3 DNA: TGTGCCAGTAGTTCTCGACAGGCTCCCTACGAGCAGTACTTC
CDR3 protein: CASSSRQAPYEQYF

V gene: TRBV7-3
J gene: TRBJ2-5
D gene: TRBD2
clone size: NA
CDR3 DNA: TGTGCCAGCAGCAAAAGACTAGCGGGAGAGGGAGAGACCCAGTACTTC
CDR3 protein: CASSKRLAGEGETQYF

V gene: TRBV3-1/TRBV3-2
J gene: TRBJ2-1
D gene: NA
clone size: once
CDR3 DNA: TGTGCCAGCAGCCAAGAAGGAGGGTTGGAGCAGTTCTTC
CDR3 protein: CASSQEGGLEQFF

V gene: TRBV30
J gene: TRBJ2-2
D gene: NA
clone size: NA
CDR3 DNA: TGTGCCTGGAGTGTACCCGGGACCGGGGAGCTGTTTTTT
CDR3 protein: CAWSVPGTGELFF

V gene: TRBV7-9
J gene: TRBJ2-7
D gene: NA
clone size: NA
CDR3 DNA: TGTGCCAGCAGCTTAGACGGGACACTCTCCTACGAGCAGTACTTC
CDR3 protein: CASSLDGTLSYEQYF

V gene: TRBV6-6
J gene: TRBJ2-3
D gene: TRBD2
clone size: NA
CDR3 DNA: TGTGCCAGCAGTTACGGTAGCGGGAGGATCACAGATACGCAGTATTTT
CDR3 protein: CASSYGSGRITDTQYF

V gene: TRBV30
J gene: TRBJ2-7
D gene: TRBD2
clone size: NA
CDR3 DNA: TGTGCCTGGAGGACTAGCGGGAGGGGGTACGAGCAGTACTTC
CDR3 protein: CAWRTSGRGYEQYF

V gene: TRBV7-3
J gene: TRBJ1-1
D gene: NA
clone size: NA
CDR3 DNA: TGTGCCAGCAGCTTCGGGGAGAGTACTGAAGCTTTCTTT
CDR3 protein: CASSFGESTEAFF

V gene: TRBV7-9
J gene: TRBJ1-4
D gene: TRBD1
clone size: NA
CDR3 DNA: TGTGCCAGCAGCCCACCTGGACAGGGAAACCACAATGAAAAACTGTTTTTT
CDR3 protein: CASSPPGQGNHNEKLFF

V gene: TRBV12-3/TRBV12-4
J gene: TRBJ1-5
D gene: NA
clone size: NA
CDR3 DNA: TGTGCCAGCCGACATCGGTATATTCAGCCCCAGCATTTT
CDR3 protein: CASRHRYIQPQHF

V gene: TRBV18
J gene: TRBJ1-5
D gene: NA
clone size: NA
CDR3 DNA: TGTGCCAGCTCACGACAGCCCAATCAGCCCCAGCATTTT
CDR3 protein: CASSRQPNQPQHF

V gene: TRBV10-3
J gene: TRBJ2-7
D gene: TRBD2
clone size: NA
CDR3 DNA: TGTGCCATCAGTGCCTCTAGCGGGAGGGCGGGCGAGCAGTACTTC
CDR3 protein: CAISASSGRAGEQYF

V gene: TRBV6-4
J gene: TRBJ2-3
D gene: TRBD2
clone size: NA
CDR3 DNA: TGTGCCAGCAGTGACGGATTGAGCGGGAACACAGATACGCAGTATTTT
CDR3 protein: CASSDGLSGNTDTQYF

V gene: TRBV5-1
J gene: TRBJ1-1
D gene: NA
clone size: once
CDR3 DNA: TGCGCCAGCAGCTTGGCGCCAGTGAACACTGAAGCTTTCTTT
CDR3 protein: CASSLAPVNTEAFF

V gene: TRBV25-1
J gene: TRBJ2-4
D gene: NA
clone size: few
CDR3 DNA: TGTGCCAGCAGTGTTGGAGGAGCCAAAAACATTCAGTACTTC
CDR3 protein: CASSVGGAKNIQYF

V gene: TRBV6-5
J gene: TRBJ2-6
D gene: TRBD1
clone size: once
CDR3 DNA: TGTGCCAGCAGCTTGGGACAGGGAGGCAACGTCCTGACTTTC
CDR3 protein: CASSLGQGGNVLTF

V gene: TRBV4-1
J gene: TRBJ2-7
D gene: NA
clone size: NA
CDR3 DNA: TGCGCCAGCAGCCAAGTGCCAGACTCCTACGAGCAGTACTTC
CDR3 protein: CASSQVPDSYEQYF

V gene: TRBV7-9
J gene: TRBJ1-6
D gene: NA
clone size: NA
CDR3 DNA: TGTGCCAGCAGCTTGTCGGGTATGCATTCACCCCTCCACTTT
CDR3 protein: CASSLSGMHSPLHF

V gene: TRBV11-2
J gene: TRBJ1-2
D gene: NA
clone size: NA
CDR3 DNA: TGTGCCAGCAGCCTCCCTCGAGGGAGCGACAATGGCTACACCTTC
CDR3 protein: CASSLPRGSDNGYTF

V gene: TRBV30
J gene: TRBJ1-1
D gene: TRBD1
clone size: NA
CDR3 DNA: TGTGCCTGGATAAACAGGGGGAGGACTGAAGCTTTCTTT
CDR3 protein: CAWINRGRTEAFF

V gene: TRBV9
J gene: TRBJ2-7
D gene: NA
clone size: NA
CDR3 DNA: TGTGCCAGCAGCGTAGGCGATAGTTGGGAGCAGTACTTC
CDR3 protein: CASSVGDSWEQYF

V gene: TRBV30
J gene: TRBJ2-7
D gene: NA
clone size: NA
CDR3 DNA: TGTGCCTGGAGTACCGCGGCGCGCCGCGAGCAGTACTTC
CDR3 protein: CAWSTAARREQYF

V gene: TRBV27
J gene: TRBJ1-3
D gene: TRBD1
clone size: NA
CDR3 DNA: TGTGCCAGCAGCCGCGTTGCCGGGACAGCTGGAAACACCATATATTTT
CDR3 protein: CASSRVAGTAGNTIYF

V gene: TRBV19
J gene: TRBJ2-1
D gene: TRBD2
clone size: NA
CDR3 DNA: TGTGCCAGTAGCGGACTAGCGGGAGCCCCCTCCTACAATGAGCAGTTCTTC
CDR3 protein: CASSGLAGAPSYNEQFF

V gene: TRBV18
J gene: TRBJ2-1
D gene: TRBD2
clone size: NA
CDR3 DNA: TGTGCCAGCTCACCAGCGGCGGGAGGTCACACCTACAATGAGCAGTTCTTC
CDR3 protein: CASSPAAGGHTYNEQFF

V gene: TRBV27
J gene: TRBJ1-2
D gene: NA
clone size: once
CDR3 DNA: TGTGCCAGCAGTTTATTCAGGATGGGAGGGAGGCATGGCTACACCTTC
CDR3 protein: CASSLFRMGGRHGYTF

V gene: TRBV7-9
J gene: TRBJ2-7
D gene: TRBD1
clone size: NA
CDR3 DNA: TGTGCCAGCAGCTTAGGATTAGGGGTGGTGGGGACAGGGGCCTACGAGCAGTACTTC
CDR3 protein: CASSLGLGVVGTGAYEQYF

V gene: TRBV19
J gene: TRBJ2-4
D gene: NA
clone size: NA
CDR3 DNA: TGTGCCAGTAGTATAGATGGGGCCCCCATACTAATCCTAGCCAAAAACATTCAGTACTTC
CDR3 protein: CASSIDGAPILILAKNIQYF

V gene: TRBV27
J gene: TRBJ1-1
D gene: TRBD1
clone size: few
CDR3 DNA: TGTGCCAGCAGTCCATGGGATTACAGGGGAAGGAGCACTGAAGCTTTCTTT
CDR3 protein: CASSPWDYRGRSTEAFF

V gene: TRBV4-2
J gene: TRBJ2-7
D gene: TRBD2
clone size: NA
CDR3 DNA: TGTGCCAGCAGCCGCGGGGTAGCGGGAAACGAGCAGTACTTC
CDR3 protein: CASSRGVAGNEQYF

V gene: TRBV3-1/TRBV3-2
J gene: TRBJ1-1
D gene: TRBD1
clone size: once
CDR3 DNA: TGTGCCAGCAGCCAAGAACCAGGGGGCCGTACTGAAGCTTTCTTT
CDR3 protein: CASSQEPGGRTEAFF

V gene: TRBV28
J gene: TRBJ1-2
D gene: TRBD1
clone size: NA
CDR3 DNA: TGTGCCAGCAGTCCCGGGGGGGGGACAGGGACTAACTATGGCTACACCTTC
CDR3 protein: CASSPGGGTGTNYGYTF

V gene: TRBV27
J gene: TRBJ2-7
D gene: TRBD2
clone size: NA
CDR3 DNA: TGTGCCAGCAGCTTGGGACTAGCGGGAGTGGGCGAGCAGTACTTC
CDR3 protein: CASSLGLAGVGEQYF

V gene: TRBV2
J gene: TRBJ1-2
D gene: NA
clone size: few
CDR3 DNA: TGTGCCACGGAGCGCAGGGAGGGGTATGGCTACACCTTC
CDR3 protein: CATERREGYGYTF

V gene: TRBV7-2
J gene: TRBJ1-3
D gene: NA
clone size: NA
CDR3 DNA: TGTGCCAGCAGCCCCGATCCGGGGGCTGGAAACACCATATATTTT
CDR3 protein: CASSPDPGAGNTIYF

V gene: TRBV6-4
J gene: TRBJ2-5
D gene: NA
clone size: NA
CDR3 DNA: TGTGCCAGCAGGCGGCGGACAGTCCAAGAGACCCAGTACTTC
CDR3 protein: CASRRRTVQETQYF

V gene: TRBV12-5
J gene: TRBJ1-1
D gene: TRBD1
clone size: NA
CDR3 DNA: TGTGCTAGTGGTTTGGGGGGACAGGGGGTCTCTGAAGCTTTCTTT
CDR3 protein: CASGLGGQGVSEAFF